One and the same sample provided the 19 T cell receptor beta chains below, sequenced in a study of T cell responses to AZD1222 COVID-19 vaccine. Produced via immunoSEQ multiplex PCR; TCRdb's table is partial and in-frame only. Among over 150,000 clones listed, under 95% were seen once. Sequencing used peripheral blood, obtained 28 days after the second AZD1222 dose. These receptors came from an adult who received the AZD1222 COVID-19 vaccine.

This chain connects TRBV30 to TRBJ1-3; D not resolved. Germline CDR1 reads GTSNPN; CDR2 reads SVGIG (reference sequence). V dropped 3 bases and J dropped 3 bases, with 18 bases sitting between them. CDR3 length: 16 residues. The CDR3 sequence: CAWRIHTPGDGNTIYF. CDR3 nucleotides: TGTGCCTGGAGAATTCATACCCCAGGAGATGGAAACACCATATATTTT.

J is TRBJ1-1 and V is TRBV6-5; no firm D call. With 4 bases removed from V and 6 bases from J, the gap between germline ends came to 15 bases. The length of the CDR3 is 14 residues. CDR1 and CDR2 from the germline V gene are MNHEY and SVGAGI. In DNA form, the CDR3 reads TGTGCCAGCAGTTGGGCAGAGGGTTTGGCTGAAGCTTTCTTT. Translated, it gives CASSWAEGLAEAFF.

The V gene is TRBV19, the J gene TRBJ1-3; D uncertain. Trimming removed 6 bases from V and 0 bases from J, with 9 bases in between. From germline, CDR1 is LNHDA and CDR2 SQIVND (reference sequence). The CDR3 contains 14 residues. In DNA, the CDR3 is TGTGCCAGTAGGGGAGGTTACTCTGGAAACACCATATATTTT. Translation gives CASRGGYSGNTIYF.

This clone has only one observation. This chain uses TRBV20-1 with TRBJ2-1; D not resolved. Germline values: CDR1 DFQATT, CDR2 SNEGSKA (reference sequence). This CDR3 comprises 11 residues. V was trimmed by 0 bases and J by 14 bases, leaving 11 bases between them. CDR3 sequence: CSARDLTTKFF. CDR3 in DNA: TGCAGTGCTAGAGATCTCACTACCAAGTTCTTC.

J is TRBJ1-1 and V is TRBV14; a possible D gene is TRBD1 (5 bases). The ends were cut back, 5 bases at V and 4 bases at J, with 14 bases in the middle. The germline V gene has CDR1 SGHDN and CDR2 FVKESK. This CDR3 comprises 14 residues. For the CDR3, the DNA is TGTGCCAGCAGCTCGAGCAGGGTGGGCACTGAAGCTTTCTTT. Translating gives CASSSSRVGTEAFF.

CDR3 loop: CASSPPGTHSNQPQHF. DNA of the CDR3: TGTGCCAGCTCACCCCCCGGGACACATAGCAATCAGCCCCAGCATTTT. The rearrangement uses TRBV18 and TRBJ1-5; a weak D match, TRBD1 (6 bases). Germline values: CDR1 KGHSH, CDR2 LQKENI. This CDR3 region has 16 residues. Trimming took off 3 bases at V and 0 bases at J, with 12 bases between the two ends.

This chain connects TRBV3-1 (or the pseudogene TRBV3-2) to TRBJ2-7; D perhaps matches TRBD2 (6 bases). The CDR3 covers 15 residues. In germline, CDR1 is LGHDT, CDR2 YNNKEL (reference sequence). Trimming cost V 4 bases and J 4 bases, with 17 bases left between them. The CDR3 DNA is TGTGCCAGCAGCCTTGCGCCGGGACTCGTTTACGAGCAGTACTTC. The encoded protein is CASSLAPGLVYEQYF.

The chain is built from TRBV2 and TRBJ2-4, with D possibly matching TRBD1 (5 bases). In germline, CDR1 is SNHLY, CDR2 FYNNEI. With 8 bases removed from V and 7 bases from J, the gap between germline ends came to 18 bases. CDR3 length: 14 residues. The CDR3 sequence is CASAAAGYTNIQYF. Here the CDR3 DNA reads TGTGCCAGCGCCGCGGCAGGGTATACTAACATTCAGTACTTC.

The chain couples TRBV6-4 to TRBJ2-1, with TRBD2 identical over 10 bases. From germline, CDR1 is MRHNA and CDR2 SNTAGT. The length of the CDR3 is 15 residues. V lost 5 bases and J lost 10; bases outside the gene matches: 11. The CDR3: CASSPERGGVREQFF. The CDR3 nucleotides are TGTGCCAGCAGTCCTGAGCGGGGGGGCGTCCGGGAGCAGTTCTTC.

CDR3 nucleotides: TGTGCCAGCAGCGCAAAGATCCCGGACACTGAAGCTTTCTTT. Encoded protein: CASSAKIPDTEAFF. The chain recombines TRBV4-2 with TRBJ1-1, with D hard to call. Between the trimmed V and J ends, which lost 5 bases and 3 bases, there was a span of 13 bases. The CDR3 length is 14 residues. CDR1 and CDR2 (germline): LGHNA, YNFKEQ.

V is TRBV5-4 and J is TRBJ2-7; 9 bases line up with TRBD1. This CDR3 comprises 13 residues. V trimming: 4 bases; J trimming: 6 bases; junction bases outside the gene matches: 5. Germline V gene sequence: CDR1 SGHNT, CDR2 YYREEE (reference sequence). The CDR3 spells CASSARQGGEQYF. For the CDR3, the DNA is TGTGCCAGCAGCGCCCGACAGGGGGGCGAGCAGTACTTC.

The chain links TRBV24-1 to TRBJ2-1; 7 bases agree with TRBD2. The J segment lost 8 bases and the V segment lost 9 bases, leaving 12 bases of the junction unmatched. Germline loops: CDR1 KGHDR, CDR2 SFDVKD. The CDR3 is made up of 14 amino acids. The CDR3 spells CATSSGLLTYEQFF. CDR3 nucleotide sequence: TGTGCCACCTCTTCGGGACTACTTACGTATGAGCAGTTCTTC.

The V gene is TRBV28, the J gene TRBJ2-7, with a tentative D call TRBD1 (6 bases). This CDR3 has 16 amino acids. V lost 6 bases and J 1 base, leaving 19 bases between the germline ends. Germline V gene data show CDR1 as MDHEN and CDR2 as SYDVKM. CDR3 sequence reads: CASRAPRQAQSYEQYF. CDR3 DNA: TGTGCCAGCAGGGCGCCGAGACAGGCCCAATCCTACGAGCAGTACTTC.

The V gene is TRBV7-8, the J gene TRBJ1-2; D uncertain. The V end was cut by 2 bases, the J end by 5 bases, with 9 bases between. The CDR3 has 13 residues. Germline CDR1 SGHVS, CDR2 FQNEAQ. CDR3 sequence: CASSLRREYGYTF. The DNA for the CDR3 is TGTGCCAGCAGCTTACGGCGGGAATATGGCTACACCTTC. The whole variable domain, remainder taken from reference TRBV7-8 and TRBJ1-2, is GAGVSQSPRYKVAKRGQDVALRCDPISGHVSLFWYQQALGQGPEFLTYFQNEAQLDKSGLPSDRFFAERPEGSVSTLKIQRTQQEDSAVYLCASSLRREYGYTFGSGTRLTVV.

The rearrangement joins TRBV6-6 to TRBJ1-6; weak D call: TRBD1 (5 bases). CDR1 MNHNY and CDR2 SVGAGI come from the germline V gene (reference sequence). This CDR3 comprises 16 residues. Trimming removed 7 bases at V and 0 bases at J, with 13 bases between. The CDR3 DNA follows: TGTGCCAGCACCTGGGGCACGAGCTCCTATAATTCACCCCTCCACTTT. It is translated as CASTWGTSSYNSPLHF.

The genes are TRBV12-3 or TRBV12-4 and TRBJ1-1, with D unresolved. The germline V and J ends were trimmed by 0 bases and 11 bases, with 13 bases remaining between them. This CDR3 contains 13 residues. In DNA, the CDR3 is TGTGCCAGCAGTTTAGCGCGAAATAGGGATGCTTTCTTT. Translating it yields CASSLARNRDAFF.

V gene TRBV13 combines with J gene TRBJ1-4; a possible D gene is TRBD1 (6 bases). Trimming took off 1 base at V and 0 bases at J, with 18 bases between the two ends. Germline lookup yields CDR1 PRHDT and CDR2 FYEKMQ (reference sequence). CDR3 length: 19 residues. CDR3 loop: CASSLAGVGRGATNEKLFF. The CDR3 coding sequence is TGTGCCAGCAGCTTAGCGGGGGTCGGCAGGGGAGCAACTAATGAAAAACTGTTTTTT.

CDR3 nucleotides: TGTGCCAGCAGCTTCTCAGGGGGGCCGAACTATGGCTACACCTTC. Its translation: CASSFSGGPNYGYTF. V and J are TRBV11-2 and TRBJ1-2; the match to TRBD1 covers 7 bases. V shed 3 bases and J 2 bases; nucleotides not matched to a gene: 6. In germline, CDR1 is SGHAT, CDR2 FQNNGV. The CDR3 length is 15 residues.

This chain links TRBV27 with TRBJ2-5, with D perhaps TRBD2 (8 bases). The V and J ends lost 8 bases and 5 bases respectively, with 24 bases between them. This CDR3 region has 16 residues. Germline CDR1 reads MNHEY; CDR2 reads SMNVEV (reference sequence). CDR3 nucleotides: TGTGCCAGCGGACCTTCAGGGGGACTAGGGGAGGAGACCCAGTACTTC. Translation: CASGPSGGLGEETQYF.